This T cell receptor beta chain emerged from a study of cytomegalovirus exposure and HLA in healthy donors. Findings and caveats of the study: Clonal expansion was found to be greater in HLA-associated TCR beta chains than in equally common others in a later analysis.

Notes on this clone: Its antigen is not identified.

The V and J ends lost 3 bases and 6 bases respectively, with 10 bases between them. Germline V gene lookup returns CDR1 SGHTA and CDR2 FQGNSA. CDR3 length: 13 amino acids. PCR used 60 Vbeta primers and 13 Jbeta primers. Produced via immunoSEQ multiplex PCR; TCRdb's table is partial and in-frame only. The sample holds 150,000 to 180,000 clones, about 70% seen once. The clonotype was recovered from a man between 18 and 29 years old in good health and CMV-seronegative. V is TRBV7-2 and J is TRBJ2-3; TRBD1 might be the D (5 bases). Sequenced input: PBMCs. This CDR3 reads CASSFGPGDTQYF. CDR3 bases: TGTGCCAGCAGCTTCGGACCAGGGGATACGCAGTATTTT.